These 15 T cell receptor beta chains share one sample of origin, sequenced in a study of blood T cells in healthy people across ages. A second PCR, run for about 6 to 12 cycles, used a sample-barcoded 5' primer plus a J-beta primer mix. MiXCR, run by TCRdb on the 5' RACE reads, gives a single entry per CDR3 protein. Altogether approximately 780,000 distinct CDR3 sequences are present, under 30% being singletons, with the ten largest covering 3%. These data were also reused for a study on T cells of mothers and their children.

Material for sequencing was blood. Receptors were obtained from a boy between 10 and 17 years old in good health.

In its sample, this clonotype was seen a few times. The chain combines TRBV28 with TRBJ1-1; 8 bases are a match to TRBD1. V lost 5 bases, J lost 1 base, and 6 bases stayed unmatched. The CDR3 has 15 amino acids. Germline CDR1 MDHEN, CDR2 SYDVKM. The CDR3 region has the DNA TGTGCCAGCAGTACCACAGGGGGGAAGAACACTGAAGCTTTCTTT. Translating gives CASSTTGGKNTEAFF.

This chain joins TRBV4-2 and TRBJ1-2; D is possibly TRBD1 (6 bases). This CDR3 region has 16 residues. CDR1 and CDR2 (germline): LGHNA, YNFKEQ. Trimming shortened V by 1 base and J by 0 bases, and 12 bases separated the two germline ends. In DNA, the CDR3 is TGTGCCAGCAGCCAAGTAGTGGGGGGCCCTAACTATGGCTACACCTTC. Protein product: CASSQVVGGPNYGYTF.

As regards this clonotype: One junction end disagrees with the germline gene, perhaps due to a read error. The chain links TRBV28 to TRBJ2-1, with D perhaps matching TRBD2 (6 bases). The CDR3 sequence is 17 residues long. CDR1 MDHEN and CDR2 SYDVKM come from the germline V gene. Here the CDR3 DNA reads TGTGCCAGCAGTTTATGGCATATCGGGACTTACTACGATGAGCAGTTCTTC. It yields the protein CASSLWHIGTYYDEQFF.

The chain couples TRBV15 to TRBJ1-3, with D maybe TRBD1 (6 bases). Trimming took 7 bases from V and 3 from J, leaving 16 bases between them. The CDR3 loop spans 15 amino acids. CDR1 is LNHNV and CDR2 is YYDKDF in the germline V gene (reference sequence). This CDR3 is CATNPGQGRGNTIYF. The CDR3 nucleotides are TGTGCCACCAATCCAGGTCAGGGGCGTGGAAACACCATATATTTT. Full variable domain (missing parts from reference TRBV15 and TRBJ1-3): DAMVIQNPRYQVTQFGKPVTLSCSQTLNHNVMYWYQQKSSQAPKLLFHYYDKDFNNEADTPDNFQSRRPNTSFCFLDIRSPGLGDTAMYLCATNPGQGRGNTIYFGEGSWLTVV.

Concerning this clonotype itself: At one boundary the junction diverges from the germline segment, which might be a read error. DNA of the CDR3: TGTGCCAGCAGCCTAACTAGACAAGAGGCCCAGTACTTC. Its translation is CASSLTRQEAQYF. The chain couples TRBV27 to TRBJ2-5; D is possibly TRBD2 (5 bases). The CDR3 loop spans 13 amino acids. Germline V CDR1 and CDR2: MNHEY, SMNVEV (reference sequence).

This clonotype was seen a handful of times. The chain employs TRBV30 and TRBJ1-2; no clear D gene. V was cut by 3 bases and J by 1 base, with 9 bases left in between. Germline V gene lookup returns CDR1 GTSNPN and CDR2 SVGIG (reference sequence). CDR3 size: 13 residues. This CDR3 reads CAWRKELNYGYTF. Here the CDR3 DNA reads TGTGCCTGGAGGAAGGAGCTTAACTATGGCTACACCTTC.

The chain combines TRBV6-5 with TRBJ1-1; D may be TRBD1 (5 bases). Trimming left V 6 bases short and J 12 bases short, with 20 bases between. The CDR3 runs 13 residues. The germline V gene encodes CDR1 MNHEY and CDR2 SVGAGI. The CDR3 DNA follows: TGTGCCAGCAGCCCCGGGACGCCTGGGGGAACTTTCTTT. Its translation: CASSPGTPGGTFF.

V and J are TRBV20-1 and TRBJ1-1; D is perhaps TRBD1 (6 bases). V gave up 5 bases and J gave up 2 bases, with 12 bases separating them. The CDR3 extends over 13 amino acids. The germline V gene encodes CDR1 DFQATT and CDR2 SNEGSKA (reference sequence). DNA of the CDR3: TGCAGTGCTCTGACAGGACCCAACACTGAAGCTTTCTTT. As protein: CSALTGPNTEAFF.

This clonotype was counted only a few times. The junction departs from germline at one end; a sequencing error may be responsible. The chain carries TRBV7-9 and TRBJ2-5; D gene uncertain. Germline-derived CDR1 and CDR2 are SEHNR and FQNEAQ (reference sequence). CDR3 length: 10 residues. The CDR3 DNA is TGTGCCAGCAGCTTGGAGACCCAGTGCTTC. Translated, it gives CASSLETQCF.

The chain is built from TRBV6-6 and TRBJ1-4; D gene ambiguous. CDR1 and CDR2 from the germline V gene are MNHNY and SVGAGI (reference sequence). Trimming took 1 base from V and 3 from J, leaving 3 bases between them. The CDR3 totals 13 residues. Here the CDR3 DNA reads TGTGCCAGCAGTTACTTGGCTAATGAAAAACTGTTTTTT. This gives the protein CASSYLANEKLFF.

J is TRBJ2-1 and V is TRBV11-2; tentatively, D is TRBD1 or TRBD2 (5 bases each). V was trimmed by 4 bases and J by 6 bases, leaving 10 bases between them. The CDR3 covers 13 residues. CDR1 is SGHAT, CDR2 FQNNGV, per germline. The CDR3 spells CASSSVRGNEQFF. Here the CDR3 DNA reads TGTGCCAGCAGCTCTGTGAGGGGCAATGAGCAGTTCTTC.

The J gene is TRBJ2-4, the V gene TRBV6-1; 10 bases are a match to TRBD1. V shed 5 bases, J shed 0 bases, and the junction held 13 bases outside the gene matches. The CDR3 loop spans 19 amino acids. The germline gives CDR1 MNHNS, CDR2 SASEGT. CDR3 sequence reads: CASSPDRGPILLAKNIQYF. The CDR3 nucleotides are TGTGCCAGCAGTCCAGACAGGGGGCCAATTCTACTAGCCAAAAACATTCAGTACTTC.

This clonotype was recorded a few times. The chain uses TRBV5-1 and TRBJ2-1, with TRBD2 matching over 7 bases. This CDR3 has 13 amino acids. Germline CDR1 and CDR2: SGHRS and YFSETQ. V lost 7 bases and J lost 3; bases outside the gene matches: 4. The DNA of the CDR3 is TGCGCCAGCGGGTCGGGGGGCTACAATGAGCAGTTCTTC. Its translation: CASGSGGYNEQFF.

This chain connects TRBV29-1 to TRBJ1-1; TRBD1 aligns across 8 bases. There are 13 residues in the CDR3. The V gene's germline CDR1 is SQVTM and CDR2 ANQGSEA. The ends lost 7 bases at V and 3 bases at J; junction bases unmatched: 7. The CDR3 reads CSGRTGSYTEAFF. The CDR3, as DNA: TGCAGCGGACGGACAGGGAGTTACACTGAAGCTTTCTTT.

The CDR3 region is CATSRDGRGQETQYF. CDR3 bases: TGTGCCACCAGCAGAGATGGGCGGGGACAAGAGACCCAGTACTTC. The V and J genes are TRBV15 and TRBJ2-5, with D perhaps matching TRBD2 (6 bases). Germline values: CDR1 LNHNV, CDR2 YYDKDF (reference sequence). The CDR3 contains 15 residues. Trimming stripped 0 bases from V and 2 bases from J, with 10 bases between.